These 7 T cell receptor beta chains were sequenced from one sample in a study of blood T cell repertoires in COVID-19. Profiled with immunoSEQ multiplex PCR; TCRdb holds only in-frame clones, not every one. The sample contains 30,000 to 40,000 clones, more than 85% of which appear only once. Sequencing was done on a sample of peripheral blood. Receptor source: a male donor with active COVID-19.

The chain has TRBV14 and TRBJ1-1; the D is unclear. V lost 0 bases to trimming and J lost 5 bases, with 10 bases between them. The CDR3 covers 14 residues. Germline values: CDR1 SGHDN, CDR2 FVKESK. As DNA, the CDR3 is TGTGCCAGCAGCCAAGAGAGTTTTTATACTGAAGCTTTCTTT. Amino acids: CASSQESFYTEAFF.

The V and J genes are TRBV27 and TRBJ1-5, with D perhaps TRBD1 (5 bases). The CDR3 sequence is 15 residues long. Germline-derived CDR1 and CDR2 are MNHEY and SMNVEV (reference sequence). Trimming removed 0 bases from V and 7 bases from J, with 13 bases in between. CDR3 residues: CASSLSFIGEQPQHF. CDR3 DNA sequence: TGTGCCAGCAGTTTATCATTTATAGGGGAACAGCCCCAGCATTTT.

The J gene is TRBJ2-7, the V gene TRBV3-1 (or the pseudogene TRBV3-2); 8 nucleotides align to TRBD1. The V gene's germline CDR1 is LGHDT and CDR2 YNNKEL (reference sequence). The CDR3 spans 17 residues. The ends lost 4 bases at V and 3 bases at J; junction bases unmatched: 14. Here the CDR3 DNA reads TGTGCCAGCAGCCTAGCTCTCGGACAGGGTTTTGGCTACGAGCAGTACTTC. This sequence encodes CASSLALGQGFGYEQYF.

The chain recombines TRBV3-1 (or the pseudogene TRBV3-2) with TRBJ2-7; D gene uncertain. The ends were cut back, 3 bases at V and 4 bases at J, with 13 bases in the middle. CDR1 LGHDT and CDR2 YNNKEL come from the germline V gene (reference sequence). The CDR3 is 14 amino acids. The CDR3 DNA reads as TGTGCCAGCAGCCAGGGCCTGGGTGATTACGAGCAGTACTTC. This gives the protein CASSQGLGDYEQYF.

This sequence joins TRBV5-6 and TRBJ1-3, with D tentatively TRBD1 (6 bases). Germline assignment: CDR1 SGHDT and CDR2 YYEEEE. The CDR3 is 15 amino acids. The ends were cut back, 5 bases at V and 4 bases at J, with 16 bases in the middle. This CDR3 reads CASRRYGGPGNTIYF. Written as DNA, the CDR3 is TGTGCCAGCAGAAGGTACGGGGGGCCAGGAAACACCATATATTTT.

The CDR3 DNA sequence: TGTGCCAGCGGGGGGTCTGAAGCTTTCTTT. Its protein is CASGGSEAFF. The chain couples TRBV7-2 to TRBJ1-1, with a tentative D call TRBD1 (5 bases). Trimming removed 8 bases at V and 6 bases at J, with 7 bases between. The germline V gene encodes CDR1 SGHTA and CDR2 FQGNSA. The CDR3 has 10 residues.

The gene calls are TRBV21-1 and TRBJ1-2; the table's TRBD1 call for D was not verified on the DNA. TRBV21-1 is termed a pseudogene. The length of the CDR3 is 18 residues. CDR3 region: CASSKEGASGALGEGYTF. The DNA for the CDR3 is TGTGCCAGCAGCAAAGAGGGGGCGTCGGGGGCCCTCGGTGAGGGCTACACCTTC.